This TCR beta chain appears in the sequencing data of a study of blood T cells in healthy people across ages. Study summary: With template switching, about one barcoded beta molecule was captured per two T cells.

A second PCR of about 6 to 12 cycles used a sample-barcoded 5' primer and a J-beta primer mix. Via MiXCR, TCRdb re-called the 5' RACE reads, giving one row per CDR3 protein. Among 870,000 or so distinct CDR3 sequences listed, 29% were seen once. The study recruited healthy Caucasian donors from Russia who were aged roughly 6 to 95. Every participating donor contributed 9.5 to 10 milliliters of peripheral blood through a draw. Germline V lookup: CDR1 SNHLY, CDR2 FYNNEI. The germline V and J ends were trimmed by 7 bases and 0 bases, with 14 bases remaining between them. This CDR3 is 15 amino acids long. Whole-study findings and limits: With unsorted PBMCs, a conclusive comparison of naive versus antigen-experienced cells was not possible.

Turning to this clonotype: Antigen specificity is unknown.

The chain joins TRBV2 to TRBJ2-3, with D possibly being TRBD2 (6 bases). The receptor's source is a woman older than 75 in good health. Sequenced material: blood. This CDR3 is CASTEGTASTDTQYF. DNA of the CDR3: TGTGCCAGCACCGAGGGGACTGCTAGCACAGATACGCAGTATTTT. The full variable domain, with the rest looked up from reference TRBV2 and TRBJ2-3, is EPEVTQTPSHQVTQMGQEVILRCVPISNHLYFYWYRQILGQKVEFLVSFYNNEISEKSEIFDDQFSVERPDGSNFTLKIRSTKLEDSAMYFCASTEGTASTDTQYFGPGTRLTVL.